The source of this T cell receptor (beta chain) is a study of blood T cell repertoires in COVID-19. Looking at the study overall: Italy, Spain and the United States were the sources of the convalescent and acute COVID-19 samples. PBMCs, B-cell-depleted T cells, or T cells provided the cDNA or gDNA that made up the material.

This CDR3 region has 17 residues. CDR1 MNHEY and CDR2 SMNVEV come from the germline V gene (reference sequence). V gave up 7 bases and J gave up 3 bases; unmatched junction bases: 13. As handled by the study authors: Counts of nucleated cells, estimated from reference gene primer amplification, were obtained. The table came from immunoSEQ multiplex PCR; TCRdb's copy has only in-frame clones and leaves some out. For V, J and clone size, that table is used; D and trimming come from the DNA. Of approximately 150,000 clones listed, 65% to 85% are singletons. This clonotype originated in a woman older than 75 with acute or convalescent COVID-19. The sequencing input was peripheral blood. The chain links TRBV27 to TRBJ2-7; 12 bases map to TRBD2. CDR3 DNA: TGTGCCAGCACAAGGTGGCTAGCGGGAGGGAACTACTACGAGCAGTACTTC. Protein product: CASTRWLAGGNYYEQYF.